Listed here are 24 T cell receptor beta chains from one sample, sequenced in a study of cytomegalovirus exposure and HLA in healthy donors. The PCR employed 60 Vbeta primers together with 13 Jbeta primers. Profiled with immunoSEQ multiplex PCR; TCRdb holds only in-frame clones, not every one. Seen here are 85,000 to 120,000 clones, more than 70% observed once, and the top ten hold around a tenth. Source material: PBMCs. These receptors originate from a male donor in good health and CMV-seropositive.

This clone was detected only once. CDR3 in DNA: TGCGCCAGCAGGGGCGGGGCCTACGAGCAGTACTTC. Translation: CASRGGAYEQYF. The chain has TRBV10-2 and TRBJ2-7; TRBD2 might be the D (6 bases). The CDR3 covers 12 residues. Trimming left V 6 bases short and J 2 bases short, with 8 bases between. Germline-derived CDR1 and CDR2 are WSHSY and SAAADI.

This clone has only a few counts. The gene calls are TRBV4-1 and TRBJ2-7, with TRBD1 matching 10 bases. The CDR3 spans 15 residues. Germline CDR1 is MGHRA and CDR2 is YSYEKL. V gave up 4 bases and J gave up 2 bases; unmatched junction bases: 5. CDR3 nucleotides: TGCGCCAGCAGCCCCCGGGACAGGGGTACCTACGAGCAGTACTTC. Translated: CASSPRDRGTYEQYF.

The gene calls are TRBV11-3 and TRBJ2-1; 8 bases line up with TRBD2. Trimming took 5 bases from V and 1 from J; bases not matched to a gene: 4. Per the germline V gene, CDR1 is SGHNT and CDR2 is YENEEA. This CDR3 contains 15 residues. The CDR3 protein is CASSLLAGSYNEQFF. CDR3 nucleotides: TGTGCCAGCAGCCTGCTAGCGGGTTCCTACAATGAGCAGTTCTTC.

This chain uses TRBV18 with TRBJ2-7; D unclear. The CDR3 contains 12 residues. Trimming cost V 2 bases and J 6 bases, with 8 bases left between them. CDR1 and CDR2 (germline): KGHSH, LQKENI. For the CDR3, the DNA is TGTGCCAGCTCACCAATGAGTTCCGAGCAGTACTTC. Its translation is CASSPMSSEQYF. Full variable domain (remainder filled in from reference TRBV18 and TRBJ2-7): NAGVMQNPRHLVRRRGQEARLRCSPMKGHSHVYWYRQLPEEGLKFMVYLQKENIIDESGMPKERFSAEFPKEGPSILRIQQVVRGDSAAYFCASSPMSSEQYFGPGTRLTVT.

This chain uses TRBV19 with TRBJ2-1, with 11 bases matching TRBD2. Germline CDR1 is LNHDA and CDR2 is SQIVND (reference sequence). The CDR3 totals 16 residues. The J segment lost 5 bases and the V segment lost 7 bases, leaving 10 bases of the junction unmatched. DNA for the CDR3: TGTGCCAGTACCTCCATAGCGGGAGGGCCCCACAATGAGCAGTTCTTC. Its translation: CASTSIAGGPHNEQFF.

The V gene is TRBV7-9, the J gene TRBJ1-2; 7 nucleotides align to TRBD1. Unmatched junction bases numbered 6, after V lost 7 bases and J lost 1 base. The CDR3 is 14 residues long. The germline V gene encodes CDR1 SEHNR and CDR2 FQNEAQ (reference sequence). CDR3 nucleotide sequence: TGTGCCAGCAACCTACAGGGGTTTAACTATGGCTACACCTTC. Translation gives CASNLQGFNYGYTF.

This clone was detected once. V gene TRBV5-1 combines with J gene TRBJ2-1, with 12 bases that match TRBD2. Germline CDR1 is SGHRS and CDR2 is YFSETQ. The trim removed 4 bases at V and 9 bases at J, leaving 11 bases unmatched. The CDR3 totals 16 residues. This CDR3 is CASSPVLAGGPTEQFF. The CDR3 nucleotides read TGCGCCAGCAGCCCCGTGCTAGCGGGAGGGCCGACTGAGCAGTTCTTC.

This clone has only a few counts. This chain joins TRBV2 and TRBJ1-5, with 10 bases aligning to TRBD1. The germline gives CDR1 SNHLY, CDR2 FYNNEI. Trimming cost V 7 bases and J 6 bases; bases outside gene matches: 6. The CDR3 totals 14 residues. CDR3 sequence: CASTRQGAGQPQHF. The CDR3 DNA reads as TGTGCCAGCACGAGACAGGGGGCAGGTCAGCCCCAGCATTTT. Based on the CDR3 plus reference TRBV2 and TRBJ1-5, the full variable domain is EPEVTQTPSHQVTQMGQEVILRCVPISNHLYFYWYRQILGQKVEFLVSFYNNEISEKSEIFDDQFSVERPDGSNFTLKIRSTKLEDSAMYFCASTRQGAGQPQHFGDGTRLSIL.

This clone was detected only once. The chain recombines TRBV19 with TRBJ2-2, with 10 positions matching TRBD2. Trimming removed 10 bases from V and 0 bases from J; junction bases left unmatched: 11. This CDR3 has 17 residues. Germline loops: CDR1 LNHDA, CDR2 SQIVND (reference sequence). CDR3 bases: TGTGCCACCCACAAAAGGACTAGCGGTGCGAACACCGGGGAGCTGTTTTTT. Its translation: CATHKRTSGANTGELFF.

The CDR3, as DNA: TGTGCCAGAAGCTCATACGAGCAGTACTTC. Encoded protein: CARSSYEQYF. This chain uses TRBV5-3 with TRBJ2-7; D uncertain. TRBV5-3 falls under the ORF class, with uncertain function. The length of the CDR3 is 10 residues. V lost 3 bases and J lost 4, with 2 bases in between.

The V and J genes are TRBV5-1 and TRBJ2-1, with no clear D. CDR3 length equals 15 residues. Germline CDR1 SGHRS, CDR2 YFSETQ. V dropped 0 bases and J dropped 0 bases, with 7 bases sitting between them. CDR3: CASSLESSSYNEQFF. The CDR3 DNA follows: TGCGCCAGCAGCTTGGAGTCTAGCTCCTACAATGAGCAGTTCTTC.

CDR3 nucleotides: TGTGCCAGCAACCCAGCGGGCTCCTACAATGAGCAGTTCTTC. Protein sequence: CASNPAGSYNEQFF. This chain uses TRBV5-4 with TRBJ2-1; TRBD2 is a possible D gene (6 bases). The V gene's germline CDR1 is SGHNT and CDR2 YYREEE (reference sequence). The V and J ends lost 6 bases and 0 bases respectively, with 10 bases between them. The CDR3 contains 14 residues.

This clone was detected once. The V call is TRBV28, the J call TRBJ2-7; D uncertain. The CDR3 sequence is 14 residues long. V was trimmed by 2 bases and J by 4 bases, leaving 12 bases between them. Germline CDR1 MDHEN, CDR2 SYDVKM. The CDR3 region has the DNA TGTGCCAGCAGTTTACAAAGACAACGATACGAGCAGTACTTC. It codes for CASSLQRQRYEQYF.

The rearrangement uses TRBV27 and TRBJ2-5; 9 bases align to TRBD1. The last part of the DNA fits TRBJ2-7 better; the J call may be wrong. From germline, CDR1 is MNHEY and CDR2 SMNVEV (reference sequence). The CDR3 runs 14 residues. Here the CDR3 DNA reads TGTGCCAGCAGTCTTGGGACAGGGTGGGTCGAGCAGTACTTC. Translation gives CASSLGTGWVEQYF.

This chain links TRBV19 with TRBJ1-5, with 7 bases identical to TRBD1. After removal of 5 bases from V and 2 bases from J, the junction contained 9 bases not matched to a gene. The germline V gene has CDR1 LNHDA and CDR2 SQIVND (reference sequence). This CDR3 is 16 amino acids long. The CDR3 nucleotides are TGTGCCAGTAGTCCGAGAAGGGGGCAGCGCAATCAGCCCCAGCATTTT. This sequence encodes CASSPRRGQRNQPQHF.

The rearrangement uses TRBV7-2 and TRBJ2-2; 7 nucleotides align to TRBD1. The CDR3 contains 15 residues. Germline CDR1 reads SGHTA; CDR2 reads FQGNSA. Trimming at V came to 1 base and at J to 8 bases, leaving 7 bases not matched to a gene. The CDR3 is CASSLVTGVVGELFF. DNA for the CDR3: TGTGCCAGCAGCTTAGTCACAGGGGTCGTGGGGGAGCTGTTTTTT.

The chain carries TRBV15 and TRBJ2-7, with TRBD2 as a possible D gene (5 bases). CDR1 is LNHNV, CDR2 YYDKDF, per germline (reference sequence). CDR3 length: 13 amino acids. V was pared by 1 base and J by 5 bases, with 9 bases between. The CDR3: CATSRGFGNEQYF. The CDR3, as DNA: TGTGCCACCAGCAGAGGGTTCGGGAACGAGCAGTACTTC.

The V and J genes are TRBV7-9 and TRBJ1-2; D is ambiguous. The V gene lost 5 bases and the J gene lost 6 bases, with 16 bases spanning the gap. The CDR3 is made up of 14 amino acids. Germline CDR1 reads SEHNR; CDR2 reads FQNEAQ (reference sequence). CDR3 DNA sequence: TGTGCCAGCAGCCCGGCGCGGGAGGTAGATGGCTACACCTTC. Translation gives CASSPAREVDGYTF.

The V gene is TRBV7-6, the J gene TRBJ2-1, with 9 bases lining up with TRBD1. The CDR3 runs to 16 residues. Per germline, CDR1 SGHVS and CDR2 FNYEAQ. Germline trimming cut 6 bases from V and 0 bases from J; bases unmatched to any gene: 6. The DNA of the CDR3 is TGTGCCAGCAGAGCGGGACAGGGCACCTCCTACAATGAGCAGTTCTTC. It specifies CASRAGQGTSYNEQFF.

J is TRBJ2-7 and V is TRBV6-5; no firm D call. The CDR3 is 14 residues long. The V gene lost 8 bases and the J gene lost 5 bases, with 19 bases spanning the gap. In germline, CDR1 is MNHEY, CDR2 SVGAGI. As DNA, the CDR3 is TGTGCCAGCTCCCTTGACGACTCCCATCACGAGCAGTACTTC. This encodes CASSLDDSHHEQYF.

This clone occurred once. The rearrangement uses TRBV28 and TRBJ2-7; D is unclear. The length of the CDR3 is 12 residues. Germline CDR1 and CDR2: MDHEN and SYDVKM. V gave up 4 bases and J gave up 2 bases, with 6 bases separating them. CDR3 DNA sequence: TGTGCCAGCAGTTCGACACCCTACGAGCAGTACTTC. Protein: CASSSTPYEQYF. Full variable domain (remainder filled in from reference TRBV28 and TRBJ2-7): DVKVTQSSRYLVKRTGEKVFLECVQDMDHENMFWYRQDPGLGLRLIYFSYDVKMKEKGDIPEGYSVSREKKERFSLILESASTNQTSMYLCASSSTPYEQYFGPGTRLTVT.

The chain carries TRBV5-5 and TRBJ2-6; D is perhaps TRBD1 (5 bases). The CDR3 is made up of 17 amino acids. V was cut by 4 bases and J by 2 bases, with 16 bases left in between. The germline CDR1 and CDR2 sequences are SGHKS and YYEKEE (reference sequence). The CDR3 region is CASSPGSQGPGANVLTF. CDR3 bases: TGTGCCAGCAGCCCAGGGTCCCAAGGGCCTGGGGCCAACGTCCTGACTTTC.

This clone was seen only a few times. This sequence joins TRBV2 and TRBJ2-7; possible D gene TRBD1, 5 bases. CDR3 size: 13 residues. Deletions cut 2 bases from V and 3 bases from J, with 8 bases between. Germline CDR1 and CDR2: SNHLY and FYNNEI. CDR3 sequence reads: CASSERGLYEQYF. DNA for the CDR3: TGTGCCAGCAGTGAAAGGGGCCTCTACGAGCAGTACTTC.

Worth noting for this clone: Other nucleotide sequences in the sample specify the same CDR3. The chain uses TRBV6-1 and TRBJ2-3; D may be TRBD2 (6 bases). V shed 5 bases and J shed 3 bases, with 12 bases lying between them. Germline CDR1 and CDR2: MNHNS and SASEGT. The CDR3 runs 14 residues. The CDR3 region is CASSRDSLTDTQYF. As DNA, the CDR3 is TGTGCCAGCAGTAGGGACTCGCTAACAGATACGCAGTATTTT.